Sequencing of this T cell receptor beta chain was carried out in a study of shared clonotypes between healthy human individuals. Whole-study context: Contributing individuals were two females and a few males aged 18 to 49.

Each sorted subset replicate got 200 ng genomic DNA, roughly 30,000 genomes. Profiled with immunoSEQ multiplex PCR; TCRdb holds only in-frame clones, not every one. The sample lists 2 million to 2.5 million clones, approximately 94% occurring once. Sequenced: naive CD4+ T cells sorted from blood. The subset here: CD45RA+ positively selected. This receptor was obtained from a man between 18 and 29 years old in good health.

The CDR3 reads CASSSQTGGGYGYTF. CDR3 sequence (DNA): TGTGCCAGCAGCTCACAGACAGGGGGCGGCTATGGCTACACCTTC. The chain joins TRBV7-8 to TRBJ1-2; TRBD1 aligns across 10 bases. The CDR3 is 15 amino acids. In germline, CDR1 is SGHVS, CDR2 FQNEAQ. J was trimmed by 4 bases and V by 4 bases; bases with no gene match: 6.